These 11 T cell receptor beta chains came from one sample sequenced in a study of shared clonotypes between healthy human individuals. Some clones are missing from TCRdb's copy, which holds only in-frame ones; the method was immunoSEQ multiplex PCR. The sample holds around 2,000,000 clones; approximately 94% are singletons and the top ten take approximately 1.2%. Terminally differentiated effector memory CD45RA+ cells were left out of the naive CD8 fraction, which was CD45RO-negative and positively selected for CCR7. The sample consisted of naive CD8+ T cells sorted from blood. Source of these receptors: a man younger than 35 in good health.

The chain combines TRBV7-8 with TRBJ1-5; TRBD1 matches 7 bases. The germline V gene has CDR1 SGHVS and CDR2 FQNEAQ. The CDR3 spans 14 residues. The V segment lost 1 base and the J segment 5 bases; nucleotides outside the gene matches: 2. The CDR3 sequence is CASSLVGQYQPQHF. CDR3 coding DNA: TGTGCCAGCAGCTTAGTGGGACAGTATCAGCCCCAGCATTTT.

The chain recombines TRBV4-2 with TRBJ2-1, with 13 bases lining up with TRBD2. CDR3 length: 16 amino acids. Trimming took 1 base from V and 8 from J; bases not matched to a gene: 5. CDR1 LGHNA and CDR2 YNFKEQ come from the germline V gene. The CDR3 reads CASSQATSGGADEQFF. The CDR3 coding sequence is TGTGCCAGCAGCCAAGCAACTAGCGGGGGGGCTGATGAGCAGTTCTTC.

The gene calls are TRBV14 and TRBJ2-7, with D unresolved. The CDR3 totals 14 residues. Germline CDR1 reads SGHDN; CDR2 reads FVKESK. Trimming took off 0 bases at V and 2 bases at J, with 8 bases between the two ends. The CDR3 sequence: CASSQDERTYEQYF. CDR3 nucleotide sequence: TGTGCCAGCAGCCAAGATGAACGGACCTACGAGCAGTACTTC. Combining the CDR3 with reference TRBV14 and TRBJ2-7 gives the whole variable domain EAGVTQFPSHSVIEKGQTVTLRCDPISGHDNLYWYRRVMGKEIKFLLHFVKESKQDESGMPNNRFLAERTGGTYSTLKVQPAELEDSGVYFCASSQDERTYEQYFGPGTRLTVT.

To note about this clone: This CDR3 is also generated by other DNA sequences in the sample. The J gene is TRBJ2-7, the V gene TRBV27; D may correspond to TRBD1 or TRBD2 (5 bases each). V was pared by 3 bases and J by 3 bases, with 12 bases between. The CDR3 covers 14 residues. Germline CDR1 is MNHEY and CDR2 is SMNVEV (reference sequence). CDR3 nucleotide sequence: TGTGCCAGCAGTTTGAGGGGTGCAGTCTACGAGCAGTACTTC. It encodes CASSLRGAVYEQYF.

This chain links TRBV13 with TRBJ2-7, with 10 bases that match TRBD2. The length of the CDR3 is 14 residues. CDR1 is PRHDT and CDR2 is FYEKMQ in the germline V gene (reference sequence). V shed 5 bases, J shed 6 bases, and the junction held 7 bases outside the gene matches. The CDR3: CASSISGGSTEQYF. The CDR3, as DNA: TGTGCCAGCAGCATTAGCGGGGGGAGCACCGAGCAGTACTTC.

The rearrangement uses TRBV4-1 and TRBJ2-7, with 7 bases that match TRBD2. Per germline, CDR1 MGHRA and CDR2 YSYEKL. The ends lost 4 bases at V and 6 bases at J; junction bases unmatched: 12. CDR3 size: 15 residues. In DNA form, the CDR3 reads TGCGCCAGCAGCCTCCCGAGGTTAGGGGAGGGCGAGCAGTACTTC. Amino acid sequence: CASSLPRLGEGEQYF.

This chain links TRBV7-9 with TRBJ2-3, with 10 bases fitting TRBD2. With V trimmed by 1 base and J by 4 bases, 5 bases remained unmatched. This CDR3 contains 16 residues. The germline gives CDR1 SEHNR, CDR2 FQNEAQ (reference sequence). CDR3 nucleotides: TGTGCCAGCAGCTTAGTAGCGGGAGGCCCCCCAGATACGCAGTATTTT. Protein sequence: CASSLVAGGPPDTQYF. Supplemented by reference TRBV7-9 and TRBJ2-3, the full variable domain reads DTGVSQNPRHKITKRGQNVTFRCDPISEHNRLYWYRQTLGQGPEFLTYFQNEAQLEKSRLLSDRFSAERPKGSFSTLEIQRTEQGDSAMYLCASSLVAGGPPDTQYFGPGTRLTVL.

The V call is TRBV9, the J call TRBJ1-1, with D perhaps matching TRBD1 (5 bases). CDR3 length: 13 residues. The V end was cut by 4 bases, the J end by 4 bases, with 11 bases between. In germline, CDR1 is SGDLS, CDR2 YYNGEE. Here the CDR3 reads CASSPGQTTEAFF. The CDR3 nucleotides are TGTGCCAGCAGCCCAGGACAAACCACTGAAGCTTTCTTT.

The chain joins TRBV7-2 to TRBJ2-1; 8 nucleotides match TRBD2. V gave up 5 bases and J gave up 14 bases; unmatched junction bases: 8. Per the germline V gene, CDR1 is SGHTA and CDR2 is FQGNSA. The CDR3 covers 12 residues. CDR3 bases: TGTGCCAGCAGCCAGTGGGGACTAGAGGAGTTCTTC. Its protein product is CASSQWGLEEFF.

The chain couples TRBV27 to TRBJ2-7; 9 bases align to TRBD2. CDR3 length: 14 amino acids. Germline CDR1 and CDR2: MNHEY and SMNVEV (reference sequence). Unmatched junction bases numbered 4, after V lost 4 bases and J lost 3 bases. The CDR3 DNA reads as TGTGCCAGCAGTTCCCTACTAGCGGGCTACGAGCAGTACTTC. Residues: CASSSLLAGYEQYF.

The CDR3, as DNA: TGTGCCAGCAGTTGGACAGGGGAGAGTGGTGGCTACACCTTC. Encoded protein: CASSWTGESGGYTF. The V call is TRBV27, the J call TRBJ1-2, with 9 nucleotides matching TRBD1. V lost 4 bases to trimming and J lost 7 bases; unmatched junction nucleotides: 7. This CDR3 contains 14 residues. Germline V gene sequence: CDR1 MNHEY, CDR2 SMNVEV (reference sequence).